The 20 T cell receptor beta chains below all came from one sample that was sequenced in a study of T cell changes during pregnancy in multiple sclerosis (dated by TCRdb to between 2018 and 2021). Library construction relied on the immunoSEQ multiplex PCR assay. The clones in this table, taken by TCRdb from immuneACCESS, are in-frame only. Not every clone is retained; where verified, under half of the shortfall comes from an unresolved V gene, and the cause of the rest is unknown. This sample holds 70,000 or so clones; 90% to 95% were observed only once. Of the sample, under 0.9% is held by the ten largest clones. This material consisted of peripheral blood, taken in the third trimester of pregnancy. The receptors shown here come from a female donor in good health, enrolled as a control in a pregnancy study.

This clone was seen a single time. The chain couples TRBV7-2 to TRBJ1-5; D not certain. Per germline, CDR1 SGHTA and CDR2 FQGNSA. The CDR3 loop spans 12 amino acids. Trimming cost V 3 bases and J 9 bases, with 9 bases left between them. CDR3 nucleotide sequence: TGTGCCAGCAGCTTTGATGAGATGCCCCAGCATTTT. This gives the protein CASSFDEMPQHF.

The chain recombines TRBV5-1 with TRBJ2-1; 15 nucleotides line up with TRBD2. J gave up 7 bases and V 2 bases, and 7 bases lay outside the gene matches. The germline CDR1 and CDR2 sequences are SGHRS and YFSETQ. This CDR3 contains 17 residues. The CDR3 DNA is TGCGCCAGCAGCTTTTCAACCGGACTAGCGGGAGGGAATGAGCAGTTCTTC. Its protein product is CASSFSTGLAGGNEQFF. Full variable domain (missing parts from reference TRBV5-1 and TRBJ2-1): KAGVTQTPRYLIKTRGQQVTLSCSPISGHRSVSWYQQTPGQGLQFLFEYFSETQRNKGNFPGRFSGRQFSNSRSEMNVSTLELGDSALYLCASSFSTGLAGGNEQFFGPGTRLTVL.

The V call is TRBV5-8, the J call TRBJ1-4, with unresolved D. The V gene lost 3 bases and the J gene lost 2 bases, with 11 bases spanning the gap. CDR3 length: 15 residues. Per the germline V gene, CDR1 is SGHTS and CDR2 is YDEGEE. In DNA, the CDR3 is TGTGCCAGCAGCTCCTACGGTGTGACTAATGAAAAACTGTTTTTT. Amino acids: CASSSYGVTNEKLFF. Using reference TRBV5-8 and TRBJ1-4 for the parts outside the CDR3, the full variable domain is EAGVTQSPTHLIKTRGQQATLRCSPISGHTSVYWYQQALGLGLQFLLWYDEGEERNRGNFPPRFSGRQFPNYSSELNVNALELEDSALYLCASSSYGVTNEKLFFGSGTQLSVL.

The chain employs TRBV5-1 and TRBJ1-1; 7 bases match TRBD1. Trimming cost V 2 bases and J 3 bases; bases outside gene matches: 4. Germline V gene data show CDR1 as SGHRS and CDR2 as YFSETQ. The CDR3 length is 14 residues. CDR3 DNA sequence: TGCGCCAGCAGCTTTAGGGGGCCGGACACTGAAGCTTTCTTT. The encoded protein is CASSFRGPDTEAFF.

The gene calls are TRBV7-8 and TRBJ2-1; 10 nucleotides match TRBD2. The trim removed 5 bases at V and 4 bases at J, leaving 5 bases unmatched. CDR3 length equals 15 residues. Germline loops: CDR1 SGHVS, CDR2 FQNEAQ. The CDR3: CASSRSGGAYNEQFF. The CDR3 DNA reads as TGTGCCAGCAGCCGAAGCGGGGGGGCGTACAATGAGCAGTTCTTC.

The chain joins TRBV28 to TRBJ2-6; tentatively, D is TRBD2 (6 bases). This CDR3 region has 14 residues. The V gene's germline CDR1 is MDHEN and CDR2 SYDVKM. The germline V and J ends were trimmed by 10 bases and 1 base, with 11 bases remaining between them. CDR3 DNA sequence: TGTGCCATCCACCGGGGGTCTGGGGCCAACGTCCTGACTTTC. As protein: CAIHRGSGANVLTF.

The CDR3 sequence: CASSPWTGSERGPQHF. The CDR3 nucleotides read TGTGCCAGCAGCCCCTGGACAGGTTCGGAAAGAGGGCCCCAGCATTTT. The rearrangement links TRBV7-8 to TRBJ1-5, with 7 nucleotides matching TRBD1. Germline CDR1 reads SGHVS; CDR2 reads FQNEAQ. Germline trimming cut 5 bases from V and 9 bases from J; bases unmatched to any gene: 16. The CDR3 is 16 amino acids.

The chain couples TRBV2 to TRBJ1-6; D unclear. V lost 4 bases and J 6 bases, leaving 10 bases between the germline ends. Germline CDR1 SNHLY, CDR2 FYNNEI. There are 14 residues in the CDR3. The CDR3 spells CASSVGGSNSPLHF. DNA for the CDR3: TGTGCCAGCAGTGTTGGAGGGTCTAATTCACCCCTCCACTTT.

The V gene is TRBV11-2, the J gene TRBJ2-2; 9 bases match TRBD1. J gave up 7 bases and V 5 bases, and 8 bases lay outside the gene matches. The CDR3 length is 15 residues. Germline CDR1 SGHAT, CDR2 FQNNGV. The CDR3 loop is CASSPGTGSYGELFF. The DNA for the CDR3 is TGTGCCAGCAGCCCCGGGACAGGGTCATACGGGGAGCTGTTTTTT.

The V and J genes are TRBV7-2 and TRBJ2-2; the D is unclear. Germline V gene lookup returns CDR1 SGHTA and CDR2 FQGNSA. This CDR3 comprises 11 residues. V shed 3 bases and J shed 8 bases, with 4 bases lying between them. This CDR3 is CASSLRGELFF. The CDR3 DNA is TGTGCCAGCAGCTTGCGGGGGGAGCTGTTTTTT.

Concerning this clone itself: Other DNA sequences in the sample encode the same CDR3. The J gene is TRBJ2-7, the V gene TRBV27; weak D call: TRBD1 (6 bases). The CDR3 totals 18 residues. Germline lookup yields CDR1 MNHEY and CDR2 SMNVEV (reference sequence). Trimming pared 5 bases from V and 0 bases from J, leaving 23 bases between. The CDR3 spells CASSPSPRRRGISYEQYF. The CDR3 DNA reads as TGTGCCAGCAGTCCATCCCCGAGACGCAGGGGTATCTCCTACGAGCAGTACTTC.

J is TRBJ2-2 and V is TRBV2, with D tentatively TRBD1 (6 bases). Trimming removed 7 bases at V and 7 bases at J, with 13 bases between. The CDR3 loop spans 13 amino acids. In germline, CDR1 is SNHLY, CDR2 FYNNEI. Here the CDR3 DNA reads TGTGCCAGCATGAGGGGGTCGAACGGGGAGCTGTTTTTT. This encodes CASMRGSNGELFF.

The rearrangement links TRBV27 to TRBJ1-2, with unresolved D. The length of the CDR3 is 13 residues. Trimming removed 0 bases from V and 6 bases from J, with 8 bases in between. Per germline, CDR1 MNHEY and CDR2 SMNVEV (reference sequence). The CDR3 here is CASSLSWRNGYTF. The CDR3 nucleotides read TGTGCCAGCAGTTTATCGTGGAGGAATGGCTACACCTTC.

The V call is TRBV30, the J call TRBJ1-1; no clear D gene. From germline, CDR1 is GTSNPN and CDR2 SVGIG (reference sequence). The CDR3 loop spans 10 amino acids. CDR3 region: CALDMTEAFF. The DNA for the CDR3 is TGTGCTTTAGATATGACTGAAGCTTTCTTT.

CDR3 sequence (DNA): TGTGCCAGCAGCTACGACAGTCTTGGCACAGATACGCAGTATTTT. Its translation is CASSYDSLGTDTQYF. The chain uses TRBV7-9 and TRBJ2-3; D is perhaps TRBD1 (5 bases). Trimming removed 4 bases at V and 1 base at J, with 12 bases between. CDR3 size: 15 residues. Germline CDR1 SEHNR, CDR2 FQNEAQ (reference sequence). Full variable domain (rest looked up from reference TRBV7-9 and TRBJ2-3): DTGVSQNPRHKITKRGQNVTFRCDPISEHNRLYWYRQTLGQGPEFLTYFQNEAQLEKSRLLSDRFSAERPKGSFSTLEIQRTEQGDSAMYLCASSYDSLGTDTQYFGPGTRLTVL.

V is TRBV30 and J is TRBJ1-2; possible D gene TRBD1, 5 bases. The germline gives CDR1 GTSNPN, CDR2 SVGIG (reference sequence). The CDR3 contains 17 residues. Deletions cut 0 bases from V and 0 bases from J, with 17 bases between. CDR3 loop: CAWSVMSMEGPNYGYTF. The CDR3 bases are TGTGCCTGGAGTGTAATGTCTATGGAGGGACCTAACTATGGCTACACCTTC.

The chain is built from TRBV27 and TRBJ1-5; 7 positions agree with TRBD1. Trimming took 10 bases from V and 5 from J; bases not matched to a gene: 14. This CDR3 contains 15 residues. Germline V gene lookup returns CDR1 MNHEY and CDR2 SMNVEV (reference sequence). The CDR3, as DNA: TGTGCCACGTCCCGCGGGACAGCATTTCATCAGCCCCAGCATTTT. Translated, it gives CATSRGTAFHQPQHF.

The chain carries TRBV27 and TRBJ1-5; a possible D gene is TRBD1 (5 bases). The CDR3 runs to 15 residues. Germline lookup yields CDR1 MNHEY and CDR2 SMNVEV (reference sequence). V dropped 3 bases and J dropped 0 bases, with 9 bases sitting between them. In DNA, the CDR3 is TGTGCCAGCAGTTTCCACCAGGGTAGCAATCAGCCCCAGCATTTT. It translates to CASSFHQGSNQPQHF.

The chain couples TRBV7-9 to TRBJ1-2; 11 nucleotides align to TRBD1. Germline loops: CDR1 SEHNR, CDR2 FQNEAQ (reference sequence). Trimming took 10 bases from V and 4 from J; bases not matched to a gene: 8. The CDR3 is 14 amino acids. The CDR3, as DNA: TGTGCCACGCCGGACAGGGGGCGATTCTATGGCTACACCTTC. Translation gives CATPDRGRFYGYTF.

The chain couples TRBV19 to TRBJ1-1; tentatively, D is TRBD1 (6 bases). CDR3 length: 17 amino acids. CDR1 is LNHDA, CDR2 SQIVND, per germline (reference sequence). Trimming shortened V by 3 bases and J by 5 bases, and 22 bases separated the two germline ends. The CDR3 region has the DNA TGTGCCAGTAGTATCCTTCGAGGGGGGGGGCGCGGAACTGAAGCTTTCTTT. Translation: CASSILRGGGRGTEAFF. The full variable domain, completed using reference TRBV19 and TRBJ1-1, is DGGITQSPKYLFRKEGQNVTLSCEQNLNHDAMYWYRQDPGQGLRLIYYSQIVNDFQKGDIAEGYSVSREKKESFPLTVTSAQKNPTAFYLCASSILRGGGRGTEAFFGQGTRLTVV.